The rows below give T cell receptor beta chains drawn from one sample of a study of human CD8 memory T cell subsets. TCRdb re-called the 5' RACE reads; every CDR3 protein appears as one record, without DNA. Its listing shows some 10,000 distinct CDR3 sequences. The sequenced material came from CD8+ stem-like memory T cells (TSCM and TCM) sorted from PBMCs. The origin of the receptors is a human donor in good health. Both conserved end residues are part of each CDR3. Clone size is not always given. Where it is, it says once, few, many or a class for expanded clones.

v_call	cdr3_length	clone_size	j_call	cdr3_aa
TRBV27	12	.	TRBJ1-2	CASSLQGGGYTF
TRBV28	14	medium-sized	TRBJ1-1	CASIQDRVNTEAFF
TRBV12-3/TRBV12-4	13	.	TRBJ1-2	CASLGPNAGGYTF
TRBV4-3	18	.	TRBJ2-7	CASSQDAIWGQGRHEQYF
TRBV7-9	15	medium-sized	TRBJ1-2	CASSPGDSDLYGYTF
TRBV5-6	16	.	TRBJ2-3	CASSLGPSTSGDTQYF
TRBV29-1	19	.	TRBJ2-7	CSVEGATKREGPQEYEQYF
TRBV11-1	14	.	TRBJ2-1	CASSQRGNYNEQFF
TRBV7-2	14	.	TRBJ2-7	CASSWGGTGTEQYF
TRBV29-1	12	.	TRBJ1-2	CSVEDISGGYTF
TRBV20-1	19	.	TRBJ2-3	CSANPAGTSGLSSTDTQYF
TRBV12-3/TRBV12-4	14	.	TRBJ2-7	CASMSSGRGVEQYF
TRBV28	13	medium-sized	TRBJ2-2	CATPDRNTGELFF
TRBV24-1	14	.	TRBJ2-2	CATRAGEDTGELFF
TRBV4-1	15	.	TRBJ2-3	CASSHTSGLEDTQYF
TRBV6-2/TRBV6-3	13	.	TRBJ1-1	CASNHRDGTEAFF
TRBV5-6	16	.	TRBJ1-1	CASSLGRTGRNTEAFF
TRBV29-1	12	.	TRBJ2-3	CSGEGLYNTQYF
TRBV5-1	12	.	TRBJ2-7	CASRGNSYEQYF
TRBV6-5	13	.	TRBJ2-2	CASSYSGTGELFF
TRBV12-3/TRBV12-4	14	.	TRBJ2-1	CASSPRTVLDEQFF
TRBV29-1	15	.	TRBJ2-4	CSPRGPQGAKNIQYF
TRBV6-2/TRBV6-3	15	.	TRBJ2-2	CASTIPGTHTGELFF
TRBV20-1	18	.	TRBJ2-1	CSARDPFTSGRSYNEQFF
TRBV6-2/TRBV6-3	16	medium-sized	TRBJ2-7	CASSYSLGGRSYEQYF
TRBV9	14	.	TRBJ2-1	CASSVVSTPNEQFF
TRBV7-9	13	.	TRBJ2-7	CASTQDTRYEQYF
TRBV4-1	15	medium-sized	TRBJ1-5	CASSHLGDNNQPQHF
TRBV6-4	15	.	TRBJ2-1	CASSDGGSSVNEQFF
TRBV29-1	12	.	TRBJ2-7	CSVERETNEQYF
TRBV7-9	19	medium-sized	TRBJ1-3	CASSPPRGTTQGSGNTIYF
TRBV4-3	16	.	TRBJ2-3	CASSQEESSPTDTQYF
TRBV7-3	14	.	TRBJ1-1	CASSLLSGGPEAFF
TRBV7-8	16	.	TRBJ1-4	CASSTGEFWENEKLFF
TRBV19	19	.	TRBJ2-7	CASAGVVGAGDLFFYEQYF
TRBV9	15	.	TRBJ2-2	CASSPGTSSFGELFF
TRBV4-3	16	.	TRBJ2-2	CASSQSSGTTTGELFF
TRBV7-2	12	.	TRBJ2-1	CASSPGFYEQFF
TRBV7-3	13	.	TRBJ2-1	CASSLNSLDEQFF
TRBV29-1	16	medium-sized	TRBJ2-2	CSAILPTSGRPGELFF
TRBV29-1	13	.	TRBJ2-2	CSVAQGNTGELFF
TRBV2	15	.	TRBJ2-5	CASSDYREEVETQYF
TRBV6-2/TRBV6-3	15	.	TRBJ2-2	CASSSTAGHTGELFF